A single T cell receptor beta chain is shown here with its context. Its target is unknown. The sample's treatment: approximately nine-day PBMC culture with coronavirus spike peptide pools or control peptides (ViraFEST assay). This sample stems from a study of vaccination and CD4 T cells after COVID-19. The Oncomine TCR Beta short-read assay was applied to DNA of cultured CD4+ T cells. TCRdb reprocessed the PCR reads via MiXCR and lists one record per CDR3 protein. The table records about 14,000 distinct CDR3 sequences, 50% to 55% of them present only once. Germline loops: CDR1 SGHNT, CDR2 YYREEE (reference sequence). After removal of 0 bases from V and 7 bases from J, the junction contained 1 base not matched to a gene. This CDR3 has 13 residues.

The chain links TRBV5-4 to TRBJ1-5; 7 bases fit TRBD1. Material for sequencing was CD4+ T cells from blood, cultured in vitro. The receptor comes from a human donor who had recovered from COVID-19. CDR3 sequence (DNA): TGTGCCAGCAGCTTGGGACAGGGCCAGCCCCAGCATTTT. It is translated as CASSLGQGQPQHF. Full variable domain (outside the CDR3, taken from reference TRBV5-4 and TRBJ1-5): ETGVTQSPTHLIKTRGQQVTLRCSSQSGHNTVSWYQQALGQGPQFIFQYYREEENGRGNFPPRFSGLQFPNYSSELNVNALELDDSALYLCASSLGQGQPQHFGDGTRLSIL.